This entry describes one T cell receptor (beta chain). The CDR3 is 16 residues long. V dropped 6 bases and J dropped 0; count of bases not matched to a gene: 4. CDR1 is WSHSY and CDR2 is SAAADI in the germline V gene. Method: immunoSEQ multiplex PCR; TCRdb's copy keeps in-frame clones and lacks some. The sample consists of about 90,000 clones, 65% to 85% of them appearing once. This sample stems from a study of blood T cell repertoires in COVID-19. Study information: T cells, B-cell-depleted T cells, or PBMCs supplied cDNA or gDNA.

This chain links TRBV10-2 with TRBJ2-6; 8 nucleotides line up with TRBD1. This TCR was sampled from a woman older than 75 with active or convalescent COVID-19. What was sequenced was peripheral blood. The CDR3 here is CASRNTGGSGANVLTF. CDR3 DNA sequence: TGCGCCAGCAGGAATACAGGGGGCTCTGGGGCCAACGTCCTGACTTTC.